A selection of T cell receptor beta chains follows, all from one sample in a study of cytomegalovirus exposure and HLA in healthy donors. Method: immunoSEQ multiplex PCR; TCRdb's copy keeps in-frame clones and lacks some. The data show approximately 160,000 clones, about 89% seen once. Sequencing used PBMCs. The receptors stem from a woman under 30 in good health and CMV-seropositive. Each CDR3 is given with its conserved first and last residue. D genes are given only for firm matches. Size is omitted from some rows. Given values are once, few, many or a class for expanded clones.

V	J	size	D	DNA	CDR3
TRBV4-1	TRBJ1-5	.	TRBD1	TGCGCCAGCAGCCCCCGCCGATACAGGGGAAAGAGCAATCAGCCCCAGCATTTT	CASSPRRYRGKSNQPQHF
TRBV15	TRBJ1-4	.	TRBD1	TGTGCCACCAGCAGAGATCCCTGGGACAGGGGAGAGGATGAAAAACTGTTTTTT	CATSRDPWDRGEDEKLFF
TRBV19	TRBJ1-5	.	TRBD1	TGTGCCAGTAGTATATGGACAGGGGTCTCTAGCAATCAGCCCCAGCATTTT	CASSIWTGVSSNQPQHF
TRBV6-1	TRBJ2-1	.	TRBD2	TGTGCCAGCAGTGACAGTCCGACTAGCGAGCATGAGCAGTTCTTC	CASSDSPTSEHEQFF
TRBV2	TRBJ1-5	.	.	TGTGCCAGCAGTGAAGGGCTGGCCCAGAATCAGCCCCAGCATTTT	CASSEGLAQNQPQHF
TRBV9	TRBJ1-1	.	TRBD1	TGTGCCAGCAGCTCACAGGACAGGGCCGTAAAGAACACTGAAGCTTTCTTT	CASSSQDRAVKNTEAFF
TRBV10-3	TRBJ2-7	once	TRBD2	TGTGCCATCAGTGATGCCGGGGGGGACTACGAGCAGTACTTC	CAISDAGGDYEQYF
TRBV6-5	TRBJ1-1	.	.	TGTGCCAGCAGTCCTTTAAGGGGGAACACTGAAGCTTTCTTT	CASSPLRGNTEAFF
TRBV7-2	TRBJ2-1	.	.	TGTGCCAGCAGCCCCGTTCGGCGGCGTAACAATGAGCAGTTCTTC	CASSPVRRRNNEQFF
TRBV6-5	TRBJ1-1	.	TRBD1	TGTGCCAGCAGAATCTCGACAGGGCGAACTGAAGCTTTCTTT	CASRISTGRTEAFF
TRBV5-1	TRBJ2-5	.	.	TGCGCCAGCAGCTCGCTGCCCCAGGGACAAGAGACCCAGTACTTC	CASSSLPQGQETQYF
TRBV7-9	TRBJ2-2	.	.	TGTGCCAGCAGCTTAGGTCGGGTACAGGCGAACACCGGGGAGCTGTTTTTT	CASSLGRVQANTGELFF
TRBV10-2	TRBJ1-4	.	.	TGCGCCAGCAGTTCAGGGAGGCCTAATGAAAAACTGTTTTTT	CASSSGRPNEKLFF
TRBV28	TRBJ2-7	.	TRBD1	TGTGCCAGCAGTTTCCGGACAGGGCTTTACGAGCAGTACTTC	CASSFRTGLYEQYF
TRBV9	TRBJ2-5	.	.	TGTGCCAGCAGCCCCCGGGGAGCCCCTAGCATTGAGACCCAGTACTTC	CASSPRGAPSIETQYF
TRBV14	TRBJ2-1	.	TRBD2	TGTGCCAGCAGCCAACTGACTAGCATGGATGAGCAGTTCTTC	CASSQLTSMDEQFF
TRBV11-1	TRBJ2-1	.	TRBD2	TGTGCCAGCAGCTTAGACAGCGGGGTCCCGACTGAGCAGTTCTTC	CASSLDSGVPTEQFF
TRBV5-1	TRBJ2-7	few	.	TGCGCCAGCAGCTTGGTAGGCAGGGCGGCCCACGAGCAGTACTTC	CASSLVGRAAHEQYF
TRBV6-5	TRBJ1-4	.	.	TGTGCCAGCAGTCCCTACGTAGCTAATGAAAAACTGTTTTTT	CASSPYVANEKLFF
TRBV28	TRBJ1-3	.	.	TGTGCCAGCAGTTTAAGGGGAGGCTCTGGAAACACCATATATTTT	CASSLRGGSGNTIYF
TRBV27	TRBJ2-3	.	.	TGTGCCAGCAGACGGGAGCCTAGCACAGATACGCAGTATTTT	CASRREPSTDTQYF
TRBV6-5	TRBJ2-7	.	TRBD1	TGTGCCAGTAGGGGTGAGGGGGCCGAGCAGTACTTC	CASRGEGAEQYF
TRBV7-7	TRBJ2-7	.	.	TGTGCCAGCAGCTTACGGATGGACTACGAGCAGTACTTC	CASSLRMDYEQYF
TRBV18	TRBJ1-1	.	.	TGTGCCAGCTCACCACGTCGGGGGGGGCAGGAAGCTTTCTTT	CASSPRRGGQEAFF
TRBV7-2	TRBJ1-2	.	.	TGTGCCAGCAGCGCAGACAGCCTATTC	CASSADSLF
TRBV7-2	TRBJ1-1	.	.	TGTGCCAGCAGTCCGGGAGTTTACACTGAAGCTTTCTTT	CASSPGVYTEAFF
TRBV30	TRBJ1-2	.	.	TGTGCCGTATCAGGGGAGTTGTACTACACCTTC	CAVSGELYYTF
TRBV6-1	TRBJ2-7	.	TRBD1	TGTGCCAGCACCACTACCGGGACAGGGGCCAACGAGCAGTACTTC	CASTTTGTGANEQYF
TRBV5-4	TRBJ2-3	.	TRBD2	TGTGCCAGCAGCTTGGCACTGGGGCGGGAGTTAGATACGCAGTATTTT	CASSLALGRELDTQYF
TRBV21-1	TRBJ1-1	.	.	TGTGCCAGCAGCAAACTAAGGGAGGGAAACACTGAAGCTTTCTTT	CASSKLREGNTEAFF
TRBV19	TRBJ2-7	once	TRBD1	TGTGCCAGTAGTATCCGGACAGGGGTTGACTACGAGCAGTACTTC	CASSIRTGVDYEQYF
TRBV7-9	TRBJ2-2	.	.	TGTGCCAGCAGCTTAGACGCGCCAAACACCGGGGAGCTGTTTTTT	CASSLDAPNTGELFF
TRBV11-3	TRBJ2-5	.	TRBD2	TGTGCCAGCAGCCTAGGACTAGCGGAACTACAAGAGACCCAGTACTTC	CASSLGLAELQETQYF
TRBV27	TRBJ2-1	.	.	TGTGCCAGCAGCCTTTTACAGGGTGTGGATGAGCAGTTCTTC	CASSLLQGVDEQFF
TRBV7-9	TRBJ1-2	few	.	TGTGCCAGCAGCCCCAGGGGACGGAACTATGGCTACACCTTC	CASSPRGRNYGYTF
TRBV5-4	TRBJ2-2	.	TRBD2	TGTGCCAGCAGTCCGGGACTAGCGGGGGGGAACACCGGGGAGCTGTTTTTT	CASSPGLAGGNTGELFF
TRBV10-1	TRBJ1-5	.	.	TGCGCCAGCCGGGGTATCAGCGGGGGTCGTAATCAGCCCCAGCATTTT	CASRGISGGRNQPQHF
TRBV2	TRBJ2-5	.	TRBD2	TGTGCCAGCAGCGCGACAGCGGGGGGCGGAGAGACCCAGTACTTC	CASSATAGGGETQYF
TRBV30	TRBJ1-2	.	.	TGTGCCTGGAGTGTGGATGGGCCCTATGGCTACACCTTC	CAWSVDGPYGYTF
TRBV5-1	TRBJ2-2	once	.	TGCGCCAGCAGCTTGGGGGACAATGCGAACACCGGGGAGCTGTTTTTT	CASSLGDNANTGELFF
TRBV27	TRBJ1-1	.	.	TGTGCCAGCAGTCCGGGGGTCGCTCACACTGAAGCTTTCTTT	CASSPGVAHTEAFF
TRBV7-9	TRBJ1-2	.	.	TGTGCCAGCAGCTTGGGACTGACCTATGGCTACACCTTC	CASSLGLTYGYTF
TRBV2	TRBJ2-5	.	TRBD2	TGTGCCAGCAATTTAGCGGGGGGGCTGGAGACCCAGTACTTC	CASNLAGGLETQYF
TRBV5-1	TRBJ1-2	few	.	TGCGCCAGCAGCTTGACTCCAGGGGTCGATGGCTACACCTTC	CASSLTPGVDGYTF
TRBV11-2	TRBJ2-3	.	TRBD2	TGTGCCAGCAGCTTTATTCATCGCGGGAGGGCCGGCACAGATACGCAGTATTTT	CASSFIHRGRAGTDTQYF
TRBV28	TRBJ2-7	once	TRBD2	TGTGCCAGCAGTTTTCCCGGAGCGGGAGGGTACGAGCAGTACTTC	CASSFPGAGGYEQYF
TRBV7-6	TRBJ1-4	once	.	TGTGCCAGCAGCAAATTCAGGGCAACTAATGAAAAACTGTTTTTT	CASSKFRATNEKLFF
TRBV21-1	TRBJ1-2	.	.	TGTGCCAGCAGCACAGGGGCGTATGGCTACACCTTC	CASSTGAYGYTF
TRBV28	TRBJ2-7	once	TRBD1	TGTGCCAGCAGTTTTGGACAGGGGGCGACGTACGAGCAGTACTTC	CASSFGQGATYEQYF
TRBV5-5	TRBJ1-2	.	.	TGTGCCAGCAGCGCCCCCGGGGAAGCTAACTATGGCTACACCTTC	CASSAPGEANYGYTF
TRBV6-6	TRBJ1-5	.	.	TGTGCCAGCAGTCTCCTCTCGGGACTCGGCAATCAGCCCCAGCATTTT	CASSLLSGLGNQPQHF
TRBV30	TRBJ2-4	.	.	TGTGCCTGGAGTCAAGGGGGATGGGGGTACATTCAGTACTTC	CAWSQGGWGYIQYF
TRBV18	TRBJ2-7	.	TRBD1	TGTGCCAGCTCAACCCCGACAGGGGGAAACGGCGGGAGCTCCTACGAGCAGTACTTC	CASSTPTGGNGGSSYEQYF
TRBV28	TRBJ2-7	once	TRBD1	TGTGCCAGCATCCCGAACAGGGGGCGCGAGCAGTACTTC	CASIPNRGREQYF
TRBV27	TRBJ2-7	.	TRBD1	TGTGCCAGCAGTTATAGCAGGGGGTCCTCCGAGCAGTACTTC	CASSYSRGSSEQYF
TRBV2	TRBJ2-7	.	TRBD2	TGTGCCGGGACTACGGGACGGGAGGCCTACGAGCAGTACTTC	CAGTTGREAYEQYF
TRBV5-1	TRBJ2-5	.	.	TGCGCCAGCAGCACGAGCCGTCTACAAGAGACCCAGTACTTC	CASSTSRLQETQYF